This TCR beta chain was documented in a study of blood T cell repertoires in COVID-19. The overall study: COVID-19 samples collected from the United States, Italy and Spain covered acute and convalescent phases. Sources were T cells, B-cell-depleted T cells, or PBMCs; the material itself was cDNA or gDNA.

V dropped 1 base and J dropped 2 bases, with 16 bases sitting between them. The germline CDR1 and CDR2 sequences are LNHNV and YYDKDF (reference sequence). This CDR3 is built from 17 residues. In the original processing: Amplified reference gene primers provided the basis for estimating nucleated cell counts. Profiling relied on immunoSEQ multiplex PCR, and the TCRdb table lists in-frame clones only, not all of them. That table gives V, J and clone size, and the DNA gave D and trimming. The sample records 150,000 to 200,000 clones, about 84% being singletons. Individuals aged about 18 to 89 years were recruited from 24 US areas.

The sequencing sample was made of PBMCs or T cells enriched from blood (not recorded which). The chain joins TRBV15 to TRBJ2-3; possible D gene TRBD2, 6 bases. This clonotype was sampled from a woman aged 25 to 39 who had recovered from COVID-19. This chain's CDR3 is CATSRGLATSDTDTQYF. In nucleotides, the CDR3 is TGTGCCACCAGCAGAGGTCTGGCGACTAGTGACACAGATACGCAGTATTTT.